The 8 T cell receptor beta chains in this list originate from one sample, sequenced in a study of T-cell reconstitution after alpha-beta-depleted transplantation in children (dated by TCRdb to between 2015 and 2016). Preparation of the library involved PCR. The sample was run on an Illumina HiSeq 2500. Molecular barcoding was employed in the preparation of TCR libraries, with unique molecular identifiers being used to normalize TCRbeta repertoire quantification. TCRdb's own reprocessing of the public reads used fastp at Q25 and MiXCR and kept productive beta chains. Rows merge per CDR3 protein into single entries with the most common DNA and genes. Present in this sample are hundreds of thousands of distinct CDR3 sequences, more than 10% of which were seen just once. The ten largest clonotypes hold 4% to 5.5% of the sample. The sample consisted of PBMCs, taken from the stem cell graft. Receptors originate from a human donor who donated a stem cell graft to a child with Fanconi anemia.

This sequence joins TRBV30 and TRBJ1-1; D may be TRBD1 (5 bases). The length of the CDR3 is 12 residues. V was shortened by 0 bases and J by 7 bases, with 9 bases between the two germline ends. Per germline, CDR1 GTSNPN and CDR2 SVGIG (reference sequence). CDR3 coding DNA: TGTGCCTGGAGTGTAACAGGTTATGAAGCTTTCTTT. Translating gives CAWSVTGYEAFF.

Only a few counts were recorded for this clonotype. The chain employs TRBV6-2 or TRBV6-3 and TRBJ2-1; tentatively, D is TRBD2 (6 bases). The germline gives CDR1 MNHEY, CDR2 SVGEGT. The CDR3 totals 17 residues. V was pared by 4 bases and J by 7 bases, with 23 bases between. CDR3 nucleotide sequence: TGTGCCAGCAGTTCCCCCACCATCGGACCTGGAGGGAATGAGCAGTTCTTC. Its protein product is CASSSPTIGPGGNEQFF.

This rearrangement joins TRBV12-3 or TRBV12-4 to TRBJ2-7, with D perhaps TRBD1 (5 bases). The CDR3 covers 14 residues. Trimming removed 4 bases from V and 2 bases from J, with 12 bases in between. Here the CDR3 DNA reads TGTGCCAGCAGTTCAGTCGACAGTGCCTACGAGCAGTACTTC. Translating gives CASSSVDSAYEQYF.

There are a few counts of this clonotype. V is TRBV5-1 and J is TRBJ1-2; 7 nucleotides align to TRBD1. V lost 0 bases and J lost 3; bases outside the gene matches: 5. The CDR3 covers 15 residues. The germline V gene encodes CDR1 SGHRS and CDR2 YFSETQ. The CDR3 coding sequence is TGCGCCAGCAGCTTGGGACAGGGATCGGACTATGGCTACACCTTC. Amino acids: CASSLGQGSDYGYTF.

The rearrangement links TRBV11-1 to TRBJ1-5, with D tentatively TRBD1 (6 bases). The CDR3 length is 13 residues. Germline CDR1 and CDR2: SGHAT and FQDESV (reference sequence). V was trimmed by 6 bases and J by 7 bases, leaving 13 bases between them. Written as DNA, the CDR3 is TGTGCCAGCAGTCAAGGGGGGACCCAGCCCCAGCATTTT. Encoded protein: CASSQGGTQPQHF.

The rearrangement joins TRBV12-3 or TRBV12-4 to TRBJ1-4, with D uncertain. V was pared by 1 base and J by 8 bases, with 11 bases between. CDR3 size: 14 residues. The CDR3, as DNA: TGTGCCAGCAGTTTAGGGCACGACGGGGAAAAACTGTTTTTT. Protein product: CASSLGHDGEKLFF.

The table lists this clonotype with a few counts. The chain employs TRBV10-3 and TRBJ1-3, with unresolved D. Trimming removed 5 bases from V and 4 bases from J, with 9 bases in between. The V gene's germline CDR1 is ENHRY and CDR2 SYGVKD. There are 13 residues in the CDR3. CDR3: CAISSTPGNTIYF. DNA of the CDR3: TGTGCCATCAGTTCCACGCCAGGAAACACCATATATTTT.

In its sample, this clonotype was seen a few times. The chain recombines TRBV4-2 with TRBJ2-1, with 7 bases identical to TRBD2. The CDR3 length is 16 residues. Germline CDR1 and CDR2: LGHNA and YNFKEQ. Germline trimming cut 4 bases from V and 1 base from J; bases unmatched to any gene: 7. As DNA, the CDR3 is TGTGCCAGCAGCCCCACGGGGGGTAGGTCCTACAATGAGCAGTTCTTC. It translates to CASSPTGGRSYNEQFF.